The 11 T cell receptor beta chains below were found in one sample sequenced in a study of low-dose radiotherapy and immunotherapy resistance in tumors. TRAV- and TRBV-specific primers were used for first-strand cDNA, which covered alpha and beta chains. The TCRs were subjected to amplification over around 18 PCR cycles employing a constant-region primer in conjunction with a V-primer adapter. TCRdb processed the reads anew with MiXCR; each CDR3 protein has one entry. Found here are about 60,000 distinct CDR3 sequences, 20% to 25% of them singletons; the top ten hold just over 5.5%. As for time point: before trial treatment. The specimen was PBMCs, collected before treatment. These receptors all stem from a male donor with prostate cancer.

This clonotype was found many times. The chain combines TRBV21-1 with TRBJ1-4; the table's D call of TRBD1 was not tested on the DNA. TRBV21-1 constitutes a pseudogene. This CDR3 comprises 16 residues. The CDR3, as DNA: TGTGCCAGCAGCAGATACAGGGATCTCCGACGGGAAAAACTGTTTTTT. It yields the protein CASSRYRDLRREKLFF.

This clonotype is labeled medium-sized. V usage is TRBV6-2 or TRBV6-3 and J usage is TRBJ1-2; 7 positions agree with TRBD1. The V segment lost 6 bases and the J segment 6 bases; nucleotides outside the gene matches: 7. Germline V gene lookup returns CDR1 MNHEY and CDR2 SVGEGT. The CDR3 length is 13 residues. CDR3: CASRTQGFHGYTF. CDR3 coding DNA: TGTGCCAGCAGGACACAGGGGTTCCATGGCTACACCTTC.

This clonotype is labeled large. The chain employs TRBV19 and TRBJ2-1, with 11 bases aligning to TRBD2. The germline CDR1 and CDR2 sequences are LNHDA and SQIVND (reference sequence). J lost 0 bases, V lost 4 bases, and 5 bases had no gene match. There are 17 residues in the CDR3. This chain's CDR3 is CASSTSSGGSSYNEQFF. The CDR3 nucleotides read TGTGCCAGTAGTACTTCTAGCGGGGGGTCCTCCTACAATGAGCAGTTCTTC.

This clonotype was recorded at least ten times. The chain links TRBV5-1 to TRBJ2-1, with D unresolved. CDR3 size: 14 residues. Germline V gene lookup returns CDR1 SGHRS and CDR2 YFSETQ. Deletions cut 4 bases from V and 7 bases from J, with 15 bases between. The CDR3 protein is CASSLGQQKNEQFF. CDR3 bases: TGCGCCAGCAGCCTTGGGCAACAAAAAAATGAGCAGTTCTTC.

In its sample, this clonotype was seen many times. V gene TRBV9 combines with J gene TRBJ2-7; D uncertain. Germline-derived CDR1 and CDR2 are SGDLS and YYNGEE. The CDR3 loop spans 13 amino acids. V lost 3 bases and J 3 bases, leaving 10 bases between the germline ends. The DNA of the CDR3 is TGTGCCAGCAGCGCCCCACCGGACTACGAGCAGTACTTC. Its translation is CASSAPPDYEQYF.

This clonotype was counted at least ten times. CDR3 bases: TGTGCCAGCAGTCCCACTCTGCTGAACACTGAAGCTTTCTTT. Amino acids: CASSPTLLNTEAFF. This chain links TRBV2 with TRBJ1-1; D not resolved. Germline CDR1 reads SNHLY; CDR2 reads FYNNEI. The CDR3 contains 14 residues. The V end lost 5 bases, the J end lost 0 bases, and 10 bases lay between the germline ends.

This clonotype is classed as large (0.1 to 1%). The rearrangement joins TRBV3-1 to TRBJ1-1; D call uncertain. The CDR3 has 13 residues. Germline assignment: CDR1 LGHDT and CDR2 YNNKEL (reference sequence). Trimming shortened V by 1 base and J by 3 bases, and 6 bases separated the two germline ends. In DNA form, the CDR3 reads TGTGCCAGCAGCCAAGGGGAGGACACTGAAGCTTTCTTT. Its translation: CASSQGEDTEAFF.

Remarks on this clonotype: A far larger clone is a single base away, which makes a read error likely. The chain uses TRBV13 and TRBJ2-4; D is unresolved. V lost 4 bases, J lost 11 bases, and 15 bases lay in between. This CDR3 spans 13 amino acids. Germline-derived CDR1 and CDR2 are PRHDT and FYEKMQ (reference sequence). Written as DNA, the CDR3 is TGTGCCAGCAGCTACTTGGGCCAGAACGTTCAGTACTTC. Translating gives CASSYLGQNVQYF.

This clonotype was recorded at least ten times. V usage is TRBV13 and J usage is TRBJ2-2; D is possibly TRBD2 (6 bases). Trimming left V 2 bases short and J 4 bases short, with 11 bases between. The germline gives CDR1 PRHDT, CDR2 FYEKMQ (reference sequence). The CDR3 totals 15 residues. Here the CDR3 reads CASSLRGVRTGELFF. The CDR3, as DNA: TGTGCCAGCAGCTTACGCGGGGTCCGCACCGGGGAGCTGTTTTTT.

The table lists this clonotype with a few counts. The rearrangement links TRBV6-2 or TRBV6-3 to TRBJ2-6; either TRBD1 or TRBD2 may supply D (5 bases each). This CDR3 spans 15 amino acids. Looked up from germline, CDR1 is MNHEY and CDR2 is SVGEGT. The V gene lost 5 bases and the J gene lost 1 base, with 9 bases spanning the gap. CDR3 sequence reads: CASSEWGSGANVLTF. The CDR3 DNA reads TGTGCCAGCAGTGAATGGGGGTCTGGGGCCAACGTCCTGACTTTC.

This rearrangement joins TRBV5-4 to TRBJ2-1; D tentatively reads TRBD1 or TRBD2 (5 bases each). V was trimmed by 0 bases and J by 0 bases, leaving 10 bases between them. The CDR3 covers 16 residues. The germline V gene has CDR1 SGHNT and CDR2 YYREEE (reference sequence). DNA for the CDR3: TGTGCCAGCAGCTTGGGTCCGGGACGCTCCTACAATGAGCAGTTCTTC. It specifies CASSLGPGRSYNEQFF.